A single sample is the source of the 32 T cell receptor beta chains below, sequenced in a study of beta chain features in type 1 diabetes. The isolated RNA, all of it, was reverse transcribed, so expressed TCRB transcripts were what got sequenced. Generated by immunoSEQ multiplex PCR, the TCRdb table keeps only in-frame clones and is missing some. The sample lists around 500,000 clones, around 10% occurring once. The sample taken for sequencing was naive CD4+ T cells from blood. Source of these receptors: a woman aged 18-30 years in good health.

The J gene is TRBJ1-1, the V gene TRBV4-3; D not resolved. V was cut by 0 bases and J by 4 bases, with 9 bases left in between. The CDR3 is made up of 14 amino acids. Looked up from germline, CDR1 is LGHNA and CDR2 is YSLEER. The CDR3 DNA follows: TGCGCCAGCAGCCAAGATAGGGCAGGCACTGAAGCTTTCTTT. Its translation: CASSQDRAGTEAFF.

The chain employs TRBV18 and TRBJ2-5; D call uncertain. This CDR3 has 13 residues. CDR1 is KGHSH and CDR2 is LQKENI in the germline V gene. The V end was cut by 1 base, the J end by 3 bases, with 6 bases between. CDR3 region: CASSPQQEETQYF. The CDR3, as DNA: TGTGCCAGCTCACCACAACAAGAAGAGACCCAGTACTTC.

Worth noting for this clone: Relative to the germline gene, one junction end is altered; a read error may explain this. The V call is TRBV7-7, the J call TRBJ2-2; weak D call: TRBD2 (5 bases). This CDR3 is 18 amino acids long. Germline V gene data show CDR1 as SSHAT and CDR2 as FNYEAQ (reference sequence). This CDR3 reads CASSSGTGIFLNTGELFF. CDR3 sequence (DNA): TGTGCTAGCAGCTCAGGCACCGGGATTTTCTTAAACACCGGGGAGCTGTTTTTT.

The V call is TRBV9, the J call TRBJ2-7; D may be TRBD1 (7 bases). The germline V gene has CDR1 SGDLS and CDR2 YYNGEE. V was clipped by 3 bases and J by 7 bases, with 23 bases between them. The length of the CDR3 is 16 residues. For the CDR3, the DNA is TGTGCCAGCAGCGCGGGGGCGACAGGGTACACTACGGAGCAGTACTTC. This sequence encodes CASSAGATGYTTEQYF.

V is TRBV29-1 and J is TRBJ1-4; 9 nucleotides align to TRBD1. Trimming cost V 7 bases and J 7 bases; bases outside gene matches: 4. This CDR3 has 12 residues. Germline V gene lookup returns CDR1 SQVTM and CDR2 ANQGSEA. Here the CDR3 reads CSGGTGSEKLFF. In DNA form, the CDR3 reads TGCAGCGGCGGGACAGGGAGTGAAAAACTGTTTTTT.

V usage is TRBV12-5 and J usage is TRBJ2-1, with TRBD2 matching 12 bases. J lost 10 bases, V lost 6 bases, and 4 bases had no gene match. CDR1 and CDR2 from the germline V gene are LGHNT and FRNRAP. The CDR3 runs to 13 residues. The CDR3 DNA sequence: TGTGCTAGTGGAACCGGGACTAGCGGGGAGCAGTTCTTC. Protein sequence: CASGTGTSGEQFF.

In regard to this clone: Other DNA sequences in the sample encode the same CDR3. J is TRBJ2-7 and V is TRBV18; maybe TRBD1 (5 bases). This CDR3 has 14 residues. Germline values: CDR1 KGHSH, CDR2 LQKENI. V lost 3 bases to trimming and J lost 2 bases, with 11 bases between them. The CDR3 loop is CASSPDRGPYEQYF. CDR3 bases: TGTGCCAGCTCACCCGACAGAGGCCCCTACGAGCAGTACTTC.

This clone was counted only a few times. This rearrangement joins TRBV28 to TRBJ2-6; D is undetermined. With 2 bases removed from V and 0 bases from J, the gap between germline ends came to 8 bases. CDR1 is MDHEN and CDR2 is SYDVKM in the germline V gene. This CDR3 region has 16 residues. The CDR3 reads CASSLGLYSGANVLTF. CDR3 nucleotide sequence: TGTGCCAGCAGTTTAGGGTTGTACTCTGGGGCCAACGTCCTGACTTTC.

This clone was counted a few times. The chain links TRBV12-5 to TRBJ2-5; D unresolved. The CDR3 is 12 amino acids. The V end lost 2 bases, the J end lost 5 bases, and 6 bases lay between the germline ends. Per germline, CDR1 LGHNT and CDR2 FRNRAP. CDR3 DNA: TGTGCTAGTGGTTTGAGAGTGGAGACCCAGTACTTC. Residues: CASGLRVETQYF. Full variable domain (remainder filled in from reference TRBV12-5 and TRBJ2-5): DARVTQTPRHKVTEMGQEVTMRCQPILGHNTVFWYRQTMMQGLELLAYFRNRAPLDDSGMPKDRFSAEMPDATLATLKIQPSEPRDSAVYFCASGLRVETQYFGPGTRLLVL.

The rearrangement joins TRBV18 to TRBJ2-3; D is ambiguous. The CDR3 sequence is 14 residues long. V lost 3 bases and J lost 7, with 14 bases in between. Germline-derived CDR1 and CDR2 are KGHSH and LQKENI. The CDR3 protein is CASSPGPTGYTQYF. The CDR3 DNA is TGTGCCAGCTCACCCGGCCCCACTGGCTATACGCAGTATTTT. Drawing the rest from reference TRBV18 and TRBJ2-3, the complete variable domain is NAGVMQNPRHLVRRRGQEARLRCSPMKGHSHVYWYRQLPEEGLKFMVYLQKENIIDESGMPKERFSAEFPKEGPSILRIQQVVRGDSAAYFCASSPGPTGYTQYFGPGTRLTVL.

The chain couples TRBV19 to TRBJ1-5, with a weak D call TRBD1 (6 bases). CDR3 length: 14 amino acids. Germline CDR1 is LNHDA and CDR2 is SQIVND (reference sequence). Trimming left V 6 bases short and J 7 bases short, with 16 bases between. The DNA for the CDR3 is TGTGCCAGTAGCGATCAGGGGATGCGACAGCCCCAGCATTTT. Protein sequence: CASSDQGMRQPQHF.

This clone was seen a handful of times. The V and J genes are TRBV11-2 and TRBJ1-4; maybe TRBD1 (5 bases). V lost 1 base to trimming and J lost 0 bases, with 9 bases between them. The CDR3 has 16 amino acids. Germline lookup yields CDR1 SGHAT and CDR2 FQNNGV. The CDR3 loop reads CASSLAGTATNEKLFF. For the CDR3, the DNA is TGTGCCAGCAGCTTAGCAGGGACGGCAACTAATGAAAAACTGTTTTTT.

The chain combines TRBV7-6 with TRBJ2-3; 8 bases match TRBD2. V gave up 2 bases and J gave up 1 base; unmatched junction bases: 17. The CDR3 covers 20 residues. Looked up from germline, CDR1 is SGHVS and CDR2 is FNYEAQ. This CDR3 is CASSLIVGTRILSGTDTQYF. Here the CDR3 DNA reads TGTGCCAGCAGCTTAATCGTCGGGACTAGAATCCTCTCCGGCACAGATACGCAGTATTTT. Full variable domain (missing parts from reference TRBV7-6 and TRBJ2-3): GAGVSQSPRYKVTKRGQDVALRCDPISGHVSLYWYRQALGQGPEFLTYFNYEAQQDKSGLPNDRFSAERPEGSISTLTIQRTEQRDSAMYRCASSLIVGTRILSGTDTQYFGPGTRLTVL.

The chain recombines TRBV7-9 with TRBJ1-2, with 8 bases that match TRBD1. From germline, CDR1 is SEHNR and CDR2 FQNEAQ (reference sequence). V shed 1 base, J shed 8 bases, and the junction held 12 bases outside the gene matches. CDR3 length: 16 amino acids. CDR3 amino acids: CASSLVPRTGWYGYTF. In DNA form, the CDR3 reads TGTGCCAGCAGCTTAGTCCCTAGGACAGGGTGGTACGGCTACACCTTC.

To note about this clone: This sample includes further DNA sequences coding for the same CDR3. The genes are TRBV29-1 and TRBJ2-5; 11 bases line up with TRBD1. CDR1 SQVTM and CDR2 ANQGSEA come from the germline V gene. The CDR3 covers 12 residues. V was pared by 7 bases and J by 3 bases, with 1 base of the junction left unmatched. The CDR3 region has the DNA TGCAGCGCGGGACAGGGGGAAGAGACCCAGTACTTC. This sequence encodes CSAGQGEETQYF.

The V call is TRBV20-1, the J call TRBJ1-4; D is unresolved. Germline CDR1 DFQATT, CDR2 SNEGSKA (reference sequence). Trimming took 5 bases from V and 8 from J, leaving 9 bases between them. CDR3 length: 11 amino acids. The CDR3 here is CSARQREKLFF. The CDR3 DNA reads TGCAGTGCTCGCCAACGAGAAAAACTGTTTTTT.

This chain uses TRBV4-2 with TRBJ1-2; D is perhaps TRBD1 (5 bases). Trimming shortened V by 0 bases and J by 4 bases, and 12 bases separated the two germline ends. In germline, CDR1 is LGHNA, CDR2 YNFKEQ. This CDR3 comprises 15 residues. The DNA of the CDR3 is TGTGCCAGCAGCCAAGATAGGGGAGGAGCCTATGGCTACACCTTC. It yields the protein CASSQDRGGAYGYTF.

The gene calls are TRBV7-2 and TRBJ2-7, with D perhaps matching TRBD2 (6 bases). CDR1 and CDR2 from the germline V gene are SGHTA and FQGNSA. The CDR3 totals 16 residues. V gave up 1 base and J gave up 4 bases, with 17 bases separating them. CDR3 sequence reads: CASSLGGAGTPYEQYF. CDR3 DNA: TGTGCCAGCAGCTTAGGAGGGGCGGGAACCCCTTACGAGCAGTACTTC. Together with reference TRBV7-2 and TRBJ2-7, the CDR3 gives the full variable domain: GAGVSQSPSNKVTEKGKDVELRCDPISGHTALYWYRQSLGQGLEFLIYFQGNSAPDKSGLPSDRFSAERTGGSVSTLTIQRTQQEDSAVYLCASSLGGAGTPYEQYFGPGTRLTVT.

This chain joins TRBV5-6 and TRBJ1-2; 8 positions match TRBD1. The CDR3 has 18 amino acids. Germline CDR1 reads SGHDT; CDR2 reads YYEEEE. Germline trimming cut 0 bases from V and 0 bases from J; bases unmatched to any gene: 10. CDR3 bases: TGTGCCAGCAGCTTGGTATCCGGACAGGGTAGTCCTAACTATGGCTACACCTTC. Translated, it gives CASSLVSGQGSPNYGYTF.

This clone turned up a few times. The DNA for the CDR3 is TGCAGTGCTCGCCGCGGGGGGGAGCAGTACTTC. This gives the protein CSARRGGEQYF. The chain employs TRBV20-1 and TRBJ2-7, with 8 positions matching TRBD2. CDR1 DFQATT and CDR2 SNEGSKA come from the germline V gene (reference sequence). The CDR3 has 11 amino acids. V shed 5 bases and J 7 bases; nucleotides not matched to a gene: 4.

The V and J genes are TRBV2 and TRBJ2-7, with a weak D call TRBD2 (5 bases). The CDR3 sequence is 12 residues long. Between the trimmed V and J ends, which lost 3 bases and 3 bases, there was a span of 6 bases. CDR1 SNHLY and CDR2 FYNNEI come from the germline V gene. CDR3 protein: CASSDRGYEQYF. The DNA for the CDR3 is TGTGCCAGCAGTGATCGGGGCTACGAGCAGTACTTC.

The chain combines TRBV28 with TRBJ1-1; the match to TRBD1 covers 8 bases. V shed 6 bases and J 3 bases; nucleotides not matched to a gene: 3. CDR3 size: 13 residues. Germline V CDR1 and CDR2: MDHEN, SYDVKM. The CDR3: CASSPGGHTEAFF. For the CDR3, the DNA is TGTGCCAGCAGCCCAGGGGGCCACACTGAAGCTTTCTTT.

At least ten counts were recorded for this clone. The J gene is TRBJ1-1, the V gene TRBV30; D remains ambiguous. The germline V and J ends were trimmed by 2 bases and 2 bases, with 9 bases remaining between them. The CDR3 runs to 13 residues. Looked up from germline, CDR1 is GTSNPN and CDR2 is SVGIG (reference sequence). CDR3 residues: CAWSKAINTEAFF. CDR3 in DNA: TGTGCCTGGAGTAAGGCCATAAACACTGAAGCTTTCTTT. Supplemented by reference TRBV30 and TRBJ1-1, the full variable domain reads SQTIHQWPATLVQPVGSPLSLECTVEGTSNPNLYWYRQAAGRGLQLLFYSVGIGQISSEVPQNLSASRPQDRQFILSSKKLLLSDSGFYLCAWSKAINTEAFFGQGTRLTVV.

V and J are TRBV29-1 and TRBJ1-2; no clear D gene. Per the germline V gene, CDR1 is SQVTM and CDR2 is ANQGSEA. The CDR3 consists of 13 residues. V lost 5 bases and J lost 2, with 12 bases in between. CDR3 loop: CSVSGVENYGYTF. The CDR3 DNA is TGCAGCGTTTCCGGCGTGGAAAACTATGGCTACACCTTC.

This clone was seen only once. The rearrangement joins TRBV7-3 to TRBJ2-7, with 10 positions matching TRBD2. In germline, CDR1 is SGHTA, CDR2 FQGTGA. Germline trimming cut 5 bases from V and 2 bases from J; bases unmatched to any gene: 6. The CDR3 is 15 residues long. Here the CDR3 DNA reads TGTGCCAGCAGCCTCGGGACTAGCGAGACCTACGAGCAGTACTTC. Protein product: CASSLGTSETYEQYF. Combining the CDR3 with reference TRBV7-3 and TRBJ2-7 gives the whole variable domain GAGVSQTPSNKVTEKGKYVELRCDPISGHTALYWYRQSLGQGPEFLIYFQGTGAADDSGLPNDRFFAVRPEGSVSTLKIQRTERGDSAVYLCASSLGTSETYEQYFGPGTRLTVT.

This clone was found a few times. The genes are TRBV7-9 and TRBJ1-2; TRBD1 agrees at 9 bases. Germline values: CDR1 SEHNR, CDR2 FQNEAQ (reference sequence). Trimming removed 5 bases from V and 7 bases from J; junction bases left unmatched: 8. CDR3 size: 14 residues. The CDR3 loop is CASSLRQGDGGYTF. The CDR3 DNA follows: TGTGCCAGCAGCCTCCGACAGGGGGATGGTGGCTACACCTTC.

The V call is TRBV7-3, the J call TRBJ2-7, with D possibly being TRBD2 (5 bases). This CDR3 spans 13 amino acids. Germline loops: CDR1 SGHTA, CDR2 FQGTGA. Trimming stripped 10 bases from V and 7 bases from J, with 20 bases between. The CDR3 here is CATALTSTSEQYF. For the CDR3, the DNA is TGTGCCACGGCCCTGACTTCTACTAGTGAGCAGTACTTC. Using reference TRBV7-3 and TRBJ2-7 for the parts outside the CDR3, the full variable domain is GAGVSQTPSNKVTEKGKYVELRCDPISGHTALYWYRQSLGQGPEFLIYFQGTGAADDSGLPNDRFFAVRPEGSVSTLKIQRTERGDSAVYLCATALTSTSEQYFGPGTRLTVT.

This clone was found a few times. This rearrangement joins TRBV19 to TRBJ2-1, with a weak D call TRBD2 (5 bases). This CDR3 region has 15 residues. Trimming removed 3 bases at V and 6 bases at J, with 15 bases between. Germline V gene sequence: CDR1 LNHDA, CDR2 SQIVND (reference sequence). This CDR3 is CASSISVVRANEQFF. In DNA form, the CDR3 reads TGTGCCAGTAGTATCTCGGTTGTGCGGGCCAATGAGCAGTTCTTC.

This clone occurred a few times. This sequence joins TRBV7-8 and TRBJ1-5, with D uncertain. V dropped 5 bases and J dropped 4 bases, with 12 bases sitting between them. Germline V gives CDR1 SGHVS, CDR2 FQNEAQ. The CDR3 extends over 14 amino acids. CDR3 residues: CASSVGSGNQPQHF. The DNA for the CDR3 is TGTGCCAGCAGCGTAGGATCTGGGAATCAGCCCCAGCATTTT. Based on the CDR3 plus reference TRBV7-8 and TRBJ1-5, the full variable domain is GAGVSQSPRYKVAKRGQDVALRCDPISGHVSLFWYQQALGQGPEFLTYFQNEAQLDKSGLPSDRFFAERPEGSVSTLKIQRTQQEDSAVYLCASSVGSGNQPQHFGDGTRLSIL.

This clone was counted between two and nine times. The rearrangement links TRBV5-1 to TRBJ2-2; 8 bases agree with TRBD1. Germline trimming cut 4 bases from V and 3 bases from J; bases unmatched to any gene: 5. CDR3 length: 15 amino acids. Germline values: CDR1 SGHRS, CDR2 YFSETQ. CDR3 in amino acids: CASSRGQGYTGELFF. The CDR3 DNA sequence: TGCGCCAGCAGCCGCGGACAGGGTTACACCGGGGAGCTGTTTTTT. The entire variable domain, with the rest obtained from reference TRBV5-1 and TRBJ2-2, is as follows: KAGVTQTPRYLIKTRGQQVTLSCSPISGHRSVSWYQQTPGQGLQFLFEYFSETQRNKGNFPGRFSGRQFSNSRSEMNVSTLELGDSALYLCASSRGQGYTGELFFGEGSRLTVL.

The V and J genes are TRBV25-1 and TRBJ1-1; 7 positions agree with TRBD1. CDR1 is MGHDK and CDR2 is SYGVNS in the germline V gene. Losses at the gene ends were 7 bases for V and 5 bases for J; bases not matched to a gene: 10. There are 14 residues in the CDR3. DNA for the CDR3: TGTGCCAGCACCAAACAGGGGCCTTTGACTGAAGCTTTCTTT. This translates into CASTKQGPLTEAFF.

The sample holds a few counts of this clone. The rearrangement joins TRBV5-1 to TRBJ2-3, with a possible D match to TRBD1 (6 bases). This CDR3 is built from 14 residues. Germline CDR1 and CDR2: SGHRS and YFSETQ. The V end lost 4 bases, the J end lost 2 bases, and 11 bases lay between the germline ends. The DNA of the CDR3 is TGCGCCAGCAGCCAGGGGACACCCACAGATACGCAGTATTTT. This encodes CASSQGTPTDTQYF. Filled out from reference TRBV5-1 and TRBJ2-3, the complete variable domain reads KAGVTQTPRYLIKTRGQQVTLSCSPISGHRSVSWYQQTPGQGLQFLFEYFSETQRNKGNFPGRFSGRQFSNSRSEMNVSTLELGDSALYLCASSQGTPTDTQYFGPGTRLTVL.